The entry below gives a single T cell receptor beta chain sequence along with its context. Its antigen is not known. These data belong to a study of regulatory T cells in long-lasting Graves disease. Across the study: Graves' patients with a new diagnosis had received antithyroid drugs under 3 months.

The CDR3 has 16 amino acids. Losses at the gene ends were 6 bases for V and 6 bases for J; bases not matched to a gene: 8. Germline assignment: CDR1 LGHNA and CDR2 YNFKEQ. Study-wide results and caveats: Persistent Graves' patients showed reduced TCR diversity versus newly diagnosed patients.

Regarding time point: newly diagnosed GD, antithyroid drugs for less than 3 months. From PBMCs, RNA was extracted and then used to make the TCR library. American Thyroid Association guidelines defined how Graves' disease was diagnosed. Libraries of TCR beta came from iRepertoire HTBI primers plus Arm-PCR of CDR3 regions. In TCRdb, the multiplex PCR reads were re-called with MiXCR into one record per CDR3 protein. The sample lists about 220,000 distinct CDR3 sequences; around a fifth were seen once. The sample was also linked to a second study, of T cells in Graves' hyperthyroidism and ophthalmopathy. That work contributes: The primer set for the first-round RT-PCR of the TCR CDR3 was HTBI.

Specimen: peripheral blood mononuclear cells (PBMCs), collected at new diagnosis, from a patient treated with antithyroid drugs. The source is a woman aged 25 to 45 with Graves disease. The chain carries TRBV4-2 and TRBJ2-3, with TRBD2 matching over 14 bases. The CDR3 here is CASRRGLAGGGDTQYF. DNA for the CDR3: TGTGCCAGCAGAAGAGGACTAGCGGGAGGTGGGGATACGCAGTATTTT.